This TCR beta chain is from a study of technical replicates of blood from several donors. This CDR3 is built from 11 residues. V was trimmed by 5 bases and J by 3 bases, leaving 5 bases between them. The germline V gene has CDR1 MRHNA and CDR2 SNTAGT. The assay was immunoSEQ multiplex PCR, and TCRdb's table has in-frame clones only and misses some. The table records some 80,000 clones, more than 90% of them present only once. Input material: T cells isolated from PBMCs. The J gene is TRBJ2-7, the V gene TRBV6-4; D remains unclear. The sequence came from a human donor in good health. The CDR3 here is CASSPIYEQYF. The CDR3 DNA reads TGTGCCAGCAGTCCTATCTACGAGCAGTACTTC.